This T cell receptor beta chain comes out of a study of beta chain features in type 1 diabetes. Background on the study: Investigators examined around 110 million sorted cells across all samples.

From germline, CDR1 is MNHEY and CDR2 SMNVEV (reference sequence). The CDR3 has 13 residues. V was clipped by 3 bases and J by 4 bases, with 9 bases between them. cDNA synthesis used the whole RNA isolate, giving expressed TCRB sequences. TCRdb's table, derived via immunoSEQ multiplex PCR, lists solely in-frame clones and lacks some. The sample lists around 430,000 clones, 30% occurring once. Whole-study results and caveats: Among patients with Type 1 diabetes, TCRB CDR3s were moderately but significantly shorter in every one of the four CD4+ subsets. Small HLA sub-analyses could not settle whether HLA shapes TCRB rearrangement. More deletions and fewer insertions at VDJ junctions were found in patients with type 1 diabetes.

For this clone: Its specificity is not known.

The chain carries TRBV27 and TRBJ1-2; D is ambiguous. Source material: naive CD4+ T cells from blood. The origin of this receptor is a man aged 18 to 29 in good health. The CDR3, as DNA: TGTGCCAGCAGTTTGGAGGGCGGCTATGGCTACACCTTC. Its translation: CASSLEGGYGYTF.